The next 12 T cell receptor beta chains were all read from a single sample in a study of cytomegalovirus exposure and HLA in healthy donors. With 60 Vbeta and 13 Jbeta primers, the PCR was carried out. Sequencing was performed with immunoSEQ multiplex PCR; in TCRdb, only in-frame clones are kept and a portion is missing. The sample lists tens of thousands of clones, around 73% occurring once. The sequenced material came from PBMCs. The receptors were sampled from a man aged 45-65 years in good health and CMV-seronegative.

The chain combines TRBV2 with TRBJ2-3, with 9 bases identical to TRBD1. The CDR3 spans 14 residues. Unmatched junction bases numbered 7, after V lost 9 bases and J lost 3 bases. The V gene's germline CDR1 is SNHLY and CDR2 FYNNEI. In DNA form, the CDR3 reads TGTGCCAGTTACAGGGGGCGGTGGACAGATACGCAGTATTTT. Protein product: CASYRGRWTDTQYF.

This chain connects TRBV9 to TRBJ1-6; TRBD1 agrees at 7 bases. Losses at the gene ends were 0 bases for V and 7 bases for J; bases not matched to a gene: 4. The CDR3 runs to 15 residues. CDR1 SGDLS and CDR2 YYNGEE come from the germline V gene. CDR3 loop: CASSVGQGGNSPLHF. CDR3 DNA: TGTGCCAGCAGCGTAGGACAGGGAGGCAATTCACCCCTCCACTTT. The full variable domain, with the rest looked up from reference TRBV9 and TRBJ1-6, is DSGVTQTPKHLITATGQRVTLRCSPRSGDLSVYWYQQSLDQGLQFLIQYYNGEERAKGNILERFSAQQFPDLHSELNLSSLELGDSALYFCASSVGQGGNSPLHFGNGTRLTVT.

This clone was seen a single time. The V and J genes are TRBV7-8 and TRBJ2-3; 7 bases align to TRBD1. The ends lost 1 base at V and 4 bases at J; junction bases unmatched: 2. CDR3 length: 14 residues. Germline values: CDR1 SGHVS, CDR2 FQNEAQ. The CDR3 nucleotides are TGTGCCAGCAGCTTAGGACAGGGCCCAGATACGCAGTATTTT. It translates to CASSLGQGPDTQYF. The variable domain in full, with the rest retrieved from reference TRBV7-8 and TRBJ2-3, is GAGVSQSPRYKVAKRGQDVALRCDPISGHVSLFWYQQALGQGPEFLTYFQNEAQLDKSGLPSDRFFAERPEGSVSTLKIQRTQQEDSAVYLCASSLGQGPDTQYFGPGTRLTVL.

This rearrangement joins TRBV10-3 to TRBJ2-7; 8 bases fit TRBD2. Germline-derived CDR1 and CDR2 are ENHRY and SYGVKD. CDR3 length: 15 amino acids. V lost 0 bases, J lost 4 bases, and 5 bases stayed unmatched. CDR3 loop: CAISESWRGVYEQYF. CDR3 in DNA: TGTGCCATCAGTGAGTCGTGGCGGGGGGTGTACGAGCAGTACTTC.

V is TRBV7-9 and J is TRBJ2-1; unclear D gene. Germline V gene sequence: CDR1 SEHNR, CDR2 FQNEAQ (reference sequence). Trimming stripped 5 bases from V and 0 bases from J, with 14 bases between. The CDR3 runs 16 residues. The CDR3 DNA follows: TGTGCCAGCAGCCCCGCCACCGGTCCCTCCTACAATGAGCAGTTCTTC. As protein: CASSPATGPSYNEQFF. Variable domain in full (rest from reference TRBV7-9 and TRBJ2-1): DTGVSQNPRHKITKRGQNVTFRCDPISEHNRLYWYRQTLGQGPEFLTYFQNEAQLEKSRLLSDRFSAERPKGSFSTLEIQRTEQGDSAMYLCASSPATGPSYNEQFFGPGTRLTVL.

The chain has TRBV5-1 and TRBJ1-1; D remains unclear. Trimming took 4 bases from V and 8 from J, leaving 18 bases between them. This CDR3 has 14 amino acids. From germline, CDR1 is SGHRS and CDR2 YFSETQ. The CDR3 reads CASSPRRAGREAFF. As DNA, the CDR3 is TGCGCCAGCAGCCCAAGACGGGCGGGGAGGGAAGCTTTCTTT.

The chain employs TRBV6-1 and TRBJ2-5; tentative D call: TRBD2 (7 bases). The CDR3 runs to 15 residues. V was cut by 6 bases and J by 6 bases, with 20 bases left in between. The V gene's germline CDR1 is MNHNS and CDR2 SASEGT. The CDR3 region is CASRPAYGGRKTQYF. The CDR3 region has the DNA TGTGCCAGCAGACCGGCCTACGGGGGGCGGAAGACCCAGTACTTC.

V gene TRBV5-1 combines with J gene TRBJ1-1, with TRBD1 matching over 10 bases. V shed 4 bases and J 0 bases; nucleotides not matched to a gene: 6. The germline CDR1 and CDR2 sequences are SGHRS and YFSETQ. There are 16 residues in the CDR3. The CDR3 region is CASSLGTGVMNTEAFF. For the CDR3, the DNA is TGCGCCAGCAGCCTTGGGACAGGGGTTATGAACACTGAAGCTTTCTTT.

The chain combines TRBV23-1 with TRBJ2-1, with 9 bases that match TRBD1. TRBV23-1 is assigned to the ORF class and has an uncertain function. J lost 7 bases, V lost 2 bases, and 12 bases had no gene match. The CDR3 loop spans 17 amino acids. DNA for the CDR3: TGCGCCAGCAGTCAAGATCGGGACAGGGATTCCCCTAATGAGCAGTTCTTC. It encodes CASSQDRDRDSPNEQFF.

The gene calls are TRBV10-1 and TRBJ1-6; perhaps TRBD1 as D (5 bases). The germline V gene encodes CDR1 WNHNN and CDR2 SYGVQD (reference sequence). This CDR3 region has 14 residues. V shed 6 bases and J shed 7 bases, with 13 bases lying between them. This CDR3 reads CASSPGGENSPLHF. CDR3 coding DNA: TGCGCCAGCAGCCCCGGAGGGGAGAATTCACCCCTCCACTTT.

This rearrangement joins TRBV9 to TRBJ1-6; D gene ambiguous. Trimming left V 2 bases short and J 7 bases short, with 10 bases between. The CDR3 is made up of 14 amino acids. The germline CDR1 and CDR2 sequences are SGDLS and YYNGEE. CDR3 in DNA: TGTGCCAGCAGCGTCGATGCGGGGAATTCACCCCTCCACTTT. Translating it yields CASSVDAGNSPLHF.

The gene calls are TRBV27 and TRBJ2-1, with TRBD2 identical over 13 bases. This CDR3 is built from 16 residues. J lost 7 bases, V lost 2 bases, and 5 bases had no gene match. Germline CDR1 reads MNHEY; CDR2 reads SMNVEV (reference sequence). CDR3 in DNA: TGTGCCAGCAGTTTACGGACTAGCGGGGGTTCTAATGAGCAGTTCTTC. Amino acid sequence: CASSLRTSGGSNEQFF.